The entry that follows covers one TCR beta chain sequence. The sample belongs to a study of T-cell reconstitution after alpha-beta-depleted transplantation in children. The length of the CDR3 is 13 residues. The V end was cut by 2 bases, the J end by 8 bases, with 11 bases between. During its preparation, the TCRbeta library received unique molecular identifiers. MiXCR, run by TCRdb on the PCR reads, gives a single entry per CDR3 protein. The table lists 450,000 to 600,000 distinct CDR3 sequences, around a third of them singletons. Material: PBMCs from the stem cell graft donor, obtained from the stem cell graft. The sequence came from a human donor who donated a stem cell graft to a child with aplastic anemia. The chain couples TRBV12-3 or TRBV12-4 to TRBJ2-3; D could derive from TRBD1 or TRBD2 (5 bases each). The CDR3 DNA sequence: TGTGCCAGCAGTTTAAATGATGGGGGTACGCAGTATTTT. This translates into CASSLNDGGTQYF.